This TCR beta chain appears in the sequencing data of a study of T cells in Graves' hyperthyroidism and ophthalmopathy. Study outcomes and limitations: Ophthalmopathy was separated from stable hyperthyroidism by a 13 V-J model.

This clonotype was recorded a few times. Antigen: not known. RNA transcripts served as the template for amplifying TCR beta CDR3 regions. HTBI primers were used for first-round RT-PCR of the TCR CDR3. One entry per CDR3 protein, called by TCRdb with MiXCR from the multiplex PCR reads. Among some 340,000 distinct CDR3 sequences, about an eighth were seen once, and the ten largest hold about a third. The cohort's ophthalmopathy patients, a group with duration under 3 months, had a Clinical Activity Score of at least 3 and a NOSPECS grade of at least 4. Diagnostic decisions used clinical symptoms, serum thyroxine and TRAb, thyroid ultrasound and orbital computed tomography. Fresh 10 ml peripheral blood yielded PBMCs. The germline V gene encodes CDR1 SGHDT and CDR2 YYEEEE. The CDR3 runs to 12 residues. Trimming stripped 2 bases from V and 6 bases from J, with 5 bases between.

V and J are TRBV5-6 and TRBJ1-4; D unresolved. The source of this sequence is a middle-aged woman with Graves' ophthalmopathy. The sequenced sample was blood. CDR3 sequence: CASSFGDEKLFF. The CDR3 nucleotides are TGTGCCAGCAGCTTCGGGGATGAAAAACTGTTTTTT.